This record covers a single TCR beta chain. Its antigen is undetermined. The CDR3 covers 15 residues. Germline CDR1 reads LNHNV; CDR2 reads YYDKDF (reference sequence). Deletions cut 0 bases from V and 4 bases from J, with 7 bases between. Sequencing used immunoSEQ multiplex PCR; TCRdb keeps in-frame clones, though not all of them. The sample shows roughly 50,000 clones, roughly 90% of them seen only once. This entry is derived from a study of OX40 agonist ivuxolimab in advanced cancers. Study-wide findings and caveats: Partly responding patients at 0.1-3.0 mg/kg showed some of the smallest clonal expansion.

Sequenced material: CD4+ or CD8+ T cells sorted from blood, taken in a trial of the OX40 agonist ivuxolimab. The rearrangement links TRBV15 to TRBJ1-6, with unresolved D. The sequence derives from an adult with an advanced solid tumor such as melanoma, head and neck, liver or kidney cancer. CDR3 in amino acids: CATSRDRSYNSPLHF. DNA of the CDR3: TGTGCCACCAGCAGAGATCGGTCGTATAATTCACCCCTCCACTTT.